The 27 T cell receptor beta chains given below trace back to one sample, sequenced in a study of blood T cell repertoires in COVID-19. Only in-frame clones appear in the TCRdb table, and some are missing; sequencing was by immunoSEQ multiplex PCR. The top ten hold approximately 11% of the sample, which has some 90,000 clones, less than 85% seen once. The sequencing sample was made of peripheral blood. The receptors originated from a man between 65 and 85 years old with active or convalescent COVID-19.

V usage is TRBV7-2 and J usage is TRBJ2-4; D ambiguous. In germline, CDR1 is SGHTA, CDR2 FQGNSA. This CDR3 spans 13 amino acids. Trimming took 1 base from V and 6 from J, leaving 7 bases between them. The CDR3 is CASSLELANIQYF. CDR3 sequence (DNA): TGTGCCAGCAGCTTAGAACTCGCAAACATTCAGTACTTC.

CDR3 loop: CASSQDRTGAFGNTIYF. DNA for the CDR3: TGCGCCAGCAGCCAAGACCGGACAGGGGCCTTTGGAAACACCATATATTTT. The chain uses TRBV4-3 and TRBJ1-3; 9 positions match TRBD1. Trimming took 0 bases from V and 3 from J; bases not matched to a gene: 6. There are 17 residues in the CDR3. The germline CDR1 and CDR2 sequences are LGHNA and YSLEER.

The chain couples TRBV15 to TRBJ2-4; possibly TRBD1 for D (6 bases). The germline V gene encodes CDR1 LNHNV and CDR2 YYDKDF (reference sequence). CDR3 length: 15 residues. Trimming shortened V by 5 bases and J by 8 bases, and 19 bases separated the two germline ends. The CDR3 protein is CATSAPDRNDDIQYF. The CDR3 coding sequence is TGTGCCACCAGCGCCCCCGACAGGAACGACGACATTCAGTACTTC.

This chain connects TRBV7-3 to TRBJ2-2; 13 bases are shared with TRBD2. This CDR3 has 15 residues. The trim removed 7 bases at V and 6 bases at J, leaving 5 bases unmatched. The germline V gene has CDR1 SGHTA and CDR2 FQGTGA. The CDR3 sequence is CASTRTSGGPGELFF. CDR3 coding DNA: TGTGCCAGCACCCGGACTAGCGGGGGACCCGGGGAGCTGTTTTTT.

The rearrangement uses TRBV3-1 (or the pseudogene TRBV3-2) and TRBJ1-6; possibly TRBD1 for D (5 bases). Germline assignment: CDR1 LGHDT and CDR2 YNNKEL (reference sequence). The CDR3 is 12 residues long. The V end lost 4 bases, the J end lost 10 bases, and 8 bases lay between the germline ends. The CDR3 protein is CASSLPGSPLHF. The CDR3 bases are TGTGCCAGCAGCCTACCAGGGTCACCCCTCCACTTT.

CDR3 amino acids: CASSVGLAGTLAKNIQYF. The CDR3 coding sequence is TGCGCCAGCAGCGTGGGACTAGCGGGGACCCTAGCCAAAAACATTCAGTACTTC. This chain joins TRBV5-1 and TRBJ2-4, with TRBD2 matching over 13 bases. Losses at the gene ends were 4 bases for V and 0 bases for J; bases not matched to a gene: 7. Per germline, CDR1 SGHRS and CDR2 YFSETQ. This CDR3 spans 18 amino acids.

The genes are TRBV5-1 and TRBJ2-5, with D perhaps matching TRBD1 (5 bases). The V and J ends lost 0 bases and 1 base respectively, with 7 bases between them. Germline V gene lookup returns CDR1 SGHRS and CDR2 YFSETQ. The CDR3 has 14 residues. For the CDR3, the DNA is TGCGCCAGCAGCTTGGGACAGCCCCAAGAGACCCAGTACTTC. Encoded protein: CASSLGQPQETQYF.

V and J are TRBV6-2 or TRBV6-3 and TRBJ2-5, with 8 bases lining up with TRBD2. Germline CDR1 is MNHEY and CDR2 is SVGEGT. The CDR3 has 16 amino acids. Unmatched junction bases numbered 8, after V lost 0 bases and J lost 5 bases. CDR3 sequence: CASSYSVAGRAETQYF. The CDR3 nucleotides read TGTGCCAGCAGTTACTCGGTAGCGGGGAGGGCGGAGACCCAGTACTTC.

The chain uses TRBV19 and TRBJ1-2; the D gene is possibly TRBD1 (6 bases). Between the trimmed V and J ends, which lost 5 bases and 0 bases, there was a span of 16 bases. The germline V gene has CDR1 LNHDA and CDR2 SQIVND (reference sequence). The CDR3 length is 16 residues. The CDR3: CASSLQGGGANYGYTF. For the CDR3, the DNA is TGTGCCAGTAGTTTACAGGGCGGGGGAGCTAACTATGGCTACACCTTC.

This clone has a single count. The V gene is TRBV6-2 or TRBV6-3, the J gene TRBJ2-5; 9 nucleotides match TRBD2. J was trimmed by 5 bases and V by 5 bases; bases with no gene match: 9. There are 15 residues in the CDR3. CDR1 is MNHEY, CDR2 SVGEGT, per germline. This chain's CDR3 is CASSSSGTSRETQYF. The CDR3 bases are TGTGCCAGCAGTAGCTCCGGGACTAGCAGGGAGACCCAGTACTTC.

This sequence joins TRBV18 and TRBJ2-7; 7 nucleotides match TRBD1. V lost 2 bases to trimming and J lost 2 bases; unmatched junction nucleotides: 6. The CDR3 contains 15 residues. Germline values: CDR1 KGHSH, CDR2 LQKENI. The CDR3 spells CASSPSQDRTYEQYF. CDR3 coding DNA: TGTGCCAGCTCACCATCACAGGACAGGACCTACGAGCAGTACTTC.

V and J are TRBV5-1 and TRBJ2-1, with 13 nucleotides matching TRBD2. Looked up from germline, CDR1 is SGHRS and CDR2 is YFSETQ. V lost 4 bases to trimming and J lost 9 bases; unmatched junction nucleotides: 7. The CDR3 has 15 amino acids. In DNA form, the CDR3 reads TGCGCCAGCAGCCCGGGGACTAGCGGGGTGAGTGAGCAGTTCTTC. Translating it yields CASSPGTSGVSEQFF.

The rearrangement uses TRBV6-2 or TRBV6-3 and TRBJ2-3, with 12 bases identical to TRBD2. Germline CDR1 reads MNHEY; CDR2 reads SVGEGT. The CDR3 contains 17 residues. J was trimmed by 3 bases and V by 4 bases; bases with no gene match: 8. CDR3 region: CASSSHLLAGGTDTQYF. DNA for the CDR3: TGTGCCAGCAGTTCCCACTTACTAGCGGGGGGAACAGATACGCAGTATTTT.

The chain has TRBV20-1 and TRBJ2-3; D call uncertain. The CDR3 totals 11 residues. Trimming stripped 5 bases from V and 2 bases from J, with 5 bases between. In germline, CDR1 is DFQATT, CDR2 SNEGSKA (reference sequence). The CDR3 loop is CSALPTDTQYF. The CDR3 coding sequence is TGCAGTGCTCTCCCCACAGATACGCAGTATTTT.

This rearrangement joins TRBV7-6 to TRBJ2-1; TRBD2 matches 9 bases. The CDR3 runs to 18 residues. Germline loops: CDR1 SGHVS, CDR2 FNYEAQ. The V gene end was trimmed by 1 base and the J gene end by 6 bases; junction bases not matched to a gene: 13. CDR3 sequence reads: CASSLVGAGGTISNEQFF. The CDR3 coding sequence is TGTGCCAGCAGCTTAGTAGGAGCGGGGGGCACAATAAGCAATGAGCAGTTCTTC.

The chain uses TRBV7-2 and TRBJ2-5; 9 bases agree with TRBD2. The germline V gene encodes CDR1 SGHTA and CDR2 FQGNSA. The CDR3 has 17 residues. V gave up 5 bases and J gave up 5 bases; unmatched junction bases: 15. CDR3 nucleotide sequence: TGTGCCAGCAGCCAATATAGGAGTAGCGGGGGCAAGGAGACCCAGTACTTC. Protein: CASSQYRSSGGKETQYF.

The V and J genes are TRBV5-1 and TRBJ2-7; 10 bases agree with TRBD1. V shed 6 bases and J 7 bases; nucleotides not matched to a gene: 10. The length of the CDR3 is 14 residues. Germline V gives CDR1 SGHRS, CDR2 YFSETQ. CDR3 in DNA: TGCGCCAGCAAGCCGGGACAGGGGTTTGGGGAGCAGTACTTC. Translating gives CASKPGQGFGEQYF.

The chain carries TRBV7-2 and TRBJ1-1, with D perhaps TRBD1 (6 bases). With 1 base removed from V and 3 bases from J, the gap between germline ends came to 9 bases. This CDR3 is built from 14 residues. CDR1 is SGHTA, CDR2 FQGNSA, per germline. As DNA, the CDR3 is TGTGCCAGCAGCTTAGAAGGGGGATACACTGAAGCTTTCTTT. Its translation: CASSLEGGYTEAFF. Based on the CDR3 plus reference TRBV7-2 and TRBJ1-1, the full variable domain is GAGVSQSPSNKVTEKGKDVELRCDPISGHTALYWYRQSLGQGLEFLIYFQGNSAPDKSGLPSDRFSAERTGGSVSTLTIQRTQQEDSAVYLCASSLEGGYTEAFFGQGTRLTVV.

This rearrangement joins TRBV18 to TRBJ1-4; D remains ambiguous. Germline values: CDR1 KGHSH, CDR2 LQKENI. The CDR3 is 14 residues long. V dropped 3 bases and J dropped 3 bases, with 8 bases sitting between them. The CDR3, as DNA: TGTGCCAGCTCACCTCCGGAGTCTAATGAAAAACTGTTTTTT. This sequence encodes CASSPPESNEKLFF.

The CDR3, as DNA: TGTGCCAGCAGGGGGACAGGGTATTACGAGCAGTACTTC. Its translation is CASRGTGYYEQYF. V gene TRBV14 combines with J gene TRBJ2-7; 9 bases fit TRBD1. CDR1 and CDR2 from the germline V gene are SGHDN and FVKESK. The length of the CDR3 is 13 residues. V lost 6 bases, J lost 4 bases, and 4 bases stayed unmatched.

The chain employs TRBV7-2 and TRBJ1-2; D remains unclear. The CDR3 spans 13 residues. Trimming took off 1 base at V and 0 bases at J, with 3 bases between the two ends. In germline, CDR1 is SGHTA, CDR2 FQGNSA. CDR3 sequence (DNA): TGTGCCAGCAGCTTAGTAGCTAACTATGGCTACACCTTC. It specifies CASSLVANYGYTF.

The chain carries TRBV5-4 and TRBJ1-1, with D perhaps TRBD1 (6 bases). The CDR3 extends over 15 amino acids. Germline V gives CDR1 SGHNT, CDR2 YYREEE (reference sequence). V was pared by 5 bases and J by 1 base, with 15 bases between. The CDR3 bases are TGTGCCAGCAGATACGACAGGTTAGAGAACACTGAAGCTTTCTTT. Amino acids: CASRYDRLENTEAFF.

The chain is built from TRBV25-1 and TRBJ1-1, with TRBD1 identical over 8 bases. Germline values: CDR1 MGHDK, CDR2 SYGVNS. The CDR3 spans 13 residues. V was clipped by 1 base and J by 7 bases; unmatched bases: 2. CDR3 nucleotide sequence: TGTGCCAGCAGTGAATCGGGACAGGTTGAAGCTTTCTTT. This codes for CASSESGQVEAFF.

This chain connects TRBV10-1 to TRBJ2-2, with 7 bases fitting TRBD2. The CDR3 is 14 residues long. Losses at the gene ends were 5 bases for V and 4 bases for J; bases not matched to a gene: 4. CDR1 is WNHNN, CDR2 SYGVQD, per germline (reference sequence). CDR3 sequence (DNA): TGCGCCAGCAGTCCGAGGACTAGCACCGGGGAGCTGTTTTTT. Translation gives CASSPRTSTGELFF.

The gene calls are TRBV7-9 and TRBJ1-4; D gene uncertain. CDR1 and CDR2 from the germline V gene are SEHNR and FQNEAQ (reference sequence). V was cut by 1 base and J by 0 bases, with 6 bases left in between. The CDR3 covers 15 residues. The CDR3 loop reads CASSLEQTTNEKLFF. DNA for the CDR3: TGTGCCAGCAGCTTAGAACAGACAACTAATGAAAAACTGTTTTTT.

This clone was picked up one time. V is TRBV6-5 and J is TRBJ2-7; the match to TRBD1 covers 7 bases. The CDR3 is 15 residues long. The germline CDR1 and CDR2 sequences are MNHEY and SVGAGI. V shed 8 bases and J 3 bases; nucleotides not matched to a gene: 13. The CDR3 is CASRAGRGQDYEQYF. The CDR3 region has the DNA TGTGCCAGCCGGGCCGGAAGAGGACAGGACTACGAGCAGTACTTC.

The CDR3 loop is CASGSGGVETQYF. The CDR3 coding sequence is TGTGCCAGCGGTAGCGGGGGGGTGGAGACCCAGTACTTC. V gene TRBV12-3 or TRBV12-4 combines with J gene TRBJ2-5; 11 bases align to TRBD2. Trimming removed 8 bases from V and 5 bases from J; junction bases left unmatched: 4. The CDR3 is 13 residues long.